The sequence of this T cell receptor beta chain was determined in a study of blood T cell repertoires in COVID-19. Overall study context: Acute-phase and convalescent COVID-19 samples originated in the United States, Italy and Spain. Nucleic acid was either cDNA or gDNA, and it came from T cells, B-cell-depleted T cells, or PBMCs.

The CDR3 length is 15 residues. CDR1 is SQVTM, CDR2 ANQGSEA, per germline. J was trimmed by 5 bases and V by 6 bases; bases with no gene match: 14. Assay: immunoSEQ multiplex PCR; the TCRdb copy retains only in-frame clones and omits some. The sample holds roughly 280,000 clones, approximately 90% seen once. The source is a woman aged 25-40 years with acute COVID-19. The chain has TRBV29-1 and TRBJ2-7; 9 bases align to TRBD1. The specimen was PBMCs or T cells enriched from blood (not recorded which). CDR3 nucleotide sequence: TGCAGCGTGGGGCCCACCGGGACAGGGTATAACGAGCAGTACTTC. It codes for CSVGPTGTGYNEQYF.